This T cell receptor (beta chain) was identified during a study of monozygotic twins with inflammatory bowel disease. The V gene's germline CDR1 is KGHSH and CDR2 LQKENI. The CDR3 has 15 residues. For every TCR library, roughly 3,600 ng of total RNA was used. TCRdb re-called the 5' RACE reads and catalogs CDR3 proteins one per entry, DNA excluded. Its table records more than 350,000 distinct CDR3 sequences. Donors gave 2 to 3 ml of blood apiece. Sequenced material: blood. This TCR derives from a human donor with ulcerative colitis or Crohn's disease, or a healthy co-twin of an affected twin (not recorded which). The V and J genes are TRBV18 and TRBJ2-3. CDR3 in amino acids: CASSPTSGATDTQYF.